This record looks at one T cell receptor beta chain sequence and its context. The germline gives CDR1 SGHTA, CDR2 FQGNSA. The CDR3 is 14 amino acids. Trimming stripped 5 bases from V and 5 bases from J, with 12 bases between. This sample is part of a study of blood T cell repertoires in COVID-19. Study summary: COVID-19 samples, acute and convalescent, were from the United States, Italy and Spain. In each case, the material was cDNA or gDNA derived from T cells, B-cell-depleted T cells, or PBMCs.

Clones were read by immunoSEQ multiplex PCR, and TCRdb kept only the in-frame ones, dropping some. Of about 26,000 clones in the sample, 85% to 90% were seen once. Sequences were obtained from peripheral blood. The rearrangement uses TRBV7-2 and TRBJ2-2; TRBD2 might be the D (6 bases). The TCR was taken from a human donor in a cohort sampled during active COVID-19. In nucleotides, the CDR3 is TGTGCCAGCAGCCCGGGAGTACAGACCGGGGAGCTGTTTTTT. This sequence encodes CASSPGVQTGELFF.